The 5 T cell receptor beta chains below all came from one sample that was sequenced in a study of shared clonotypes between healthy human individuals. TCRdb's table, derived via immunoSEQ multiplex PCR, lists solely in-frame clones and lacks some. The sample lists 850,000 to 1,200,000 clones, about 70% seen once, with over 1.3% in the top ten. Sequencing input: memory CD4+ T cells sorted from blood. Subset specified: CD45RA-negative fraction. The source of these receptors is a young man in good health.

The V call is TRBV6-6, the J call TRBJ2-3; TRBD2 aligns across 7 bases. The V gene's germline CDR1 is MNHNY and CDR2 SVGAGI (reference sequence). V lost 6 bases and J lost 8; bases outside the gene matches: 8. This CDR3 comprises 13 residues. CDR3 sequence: CASSLGGRVTQYF. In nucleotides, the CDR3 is TGTGCCAGCAGCCTCGGAGGGAGGGTTACGCAGTATTTT.

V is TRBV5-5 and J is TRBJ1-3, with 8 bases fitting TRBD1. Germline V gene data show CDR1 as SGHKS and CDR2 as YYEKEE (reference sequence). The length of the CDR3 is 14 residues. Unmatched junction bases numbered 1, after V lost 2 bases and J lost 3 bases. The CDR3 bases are TGTGCCAGCAGCTTAGGACAGGGTGGAAACACCATATATTTT. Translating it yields CASSLGQGGNTIYF.

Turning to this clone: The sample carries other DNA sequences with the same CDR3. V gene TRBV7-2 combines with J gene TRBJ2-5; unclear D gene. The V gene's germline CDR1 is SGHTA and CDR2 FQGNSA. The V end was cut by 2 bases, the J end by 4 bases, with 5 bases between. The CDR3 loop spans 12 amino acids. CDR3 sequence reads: CASSLSAETQYF. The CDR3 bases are TGTGCCAGCAGCTTATCGGCAGAGACCCAGTACTTC.

The CDR3: CASRVALADRNTGELFF. CDR3 bases: TGTGCCAGCAGAGTAGCCCTAGCGGACCGGAACACCGGGGAGCTGTTTTTT. V is TRBV27 and J is TRBJ2-2, with TRBD2 matching over 7 bases. This CDR3 comprises 17 residues. CDR1 is MNHEY, CDR2 SMNVEV, per germline (reference sequence). Germline trimming cut 6 bases from V and 1 base from J; bases unmatched to any gene: 11.

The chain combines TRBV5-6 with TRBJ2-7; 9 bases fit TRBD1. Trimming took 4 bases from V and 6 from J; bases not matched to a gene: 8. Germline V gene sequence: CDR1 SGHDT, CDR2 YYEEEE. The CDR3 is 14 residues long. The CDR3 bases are TGTGCCAGCAGCCTCGGGACAGGGATAGGCGAGCAGTACTTC. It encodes CASSLGTGIGEQYF. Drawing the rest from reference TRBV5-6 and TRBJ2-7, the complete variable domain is DAGVTQSPTHLIKTRGQQVTLRCSPKSGHDTVSWYQQALGQGPQFIFQYYEEEERQRGNFPDRFSGHQFPNYSSELNVNALLLGDSALYLCASSLGTGIGEQYFGPGTRLTVT.